This TCR beta chain was obtained from a study of cytomegalovirus exposure and HLA in healthy donors. Study as a whole: Findings of an earlier analysis included some 120 million unique TCR beta sequences from some 200 million T cells.

Per germline, CDR1 GTSNPN and CDR2 SVGIG (reference sequence). The V gene lost 1 base and the J gene lost 4 bases, with 7 bases spanning the gap. The CDR3 runs 12 residues. The PCR was carried out with 60 Vbeta primers and 13 Jbeta primers. Using immunoSEQ multiplex PCR, the repertoire was profiled, and TCRdb retains in-frame clones only, with some absent. Here the sample spans some 130,000 clones, around 80% being singletons. The specimen sequenced was PBMCs. The rearrangement uses TRBV30 and TRBJ1-2; TRBD1 is a possible D gene (5 bases). The sequence derives from a man younger than 40 in good health and CMV-seronegative. CDR3 sequence: CAWSGGAYGYTF. The CDR3 region has the DNA TGTGCCTGGAGTGGGGGCGCCTATGGCTACACCTTC.